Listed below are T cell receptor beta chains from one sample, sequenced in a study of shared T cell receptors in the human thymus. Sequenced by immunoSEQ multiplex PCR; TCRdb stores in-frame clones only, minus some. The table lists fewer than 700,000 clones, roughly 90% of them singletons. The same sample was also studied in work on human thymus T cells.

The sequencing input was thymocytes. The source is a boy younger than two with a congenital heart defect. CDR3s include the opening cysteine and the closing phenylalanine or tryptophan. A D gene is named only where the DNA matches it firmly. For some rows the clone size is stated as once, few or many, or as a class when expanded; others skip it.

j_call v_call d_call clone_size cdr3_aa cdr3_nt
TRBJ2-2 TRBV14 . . CASSQLIQGRRPTGELFF TGTGCCAGCAGCCAGCTAATCCAGGGCCGCCGGCCCACCGGGGAGCTGTTTTTT
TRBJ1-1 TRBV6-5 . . CASSSSGHTEAFF TGTGCCAGCAGTTCCAGTGGGCACACTGAAGCTTTCTTT
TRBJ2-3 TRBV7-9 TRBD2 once CASAPGHWATSGNTDTQYF TGTGCCAGCGCGCCGGGACATTGGGCCACTAGCGGGAACACAGATACGCAGTATTTT
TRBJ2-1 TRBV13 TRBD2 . CASSLGGSSLGEQFF TGTGCCAGCAGCCTGGGAGGGAGTTCCCTCGGGGAGCAGTTCTTC
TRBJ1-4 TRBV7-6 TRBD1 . CASSPDRGRRNEKLFF TGTGCCAGCAGCCCAGACAGGGGCCGGAGGAATGAAAAACTGTTTTTT
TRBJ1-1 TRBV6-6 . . CASSYSIEGVNTEAFF TGTGCCAGCAGTTACTCGATTGAGGGTGTGAACACTGAAGCTTTCTTT
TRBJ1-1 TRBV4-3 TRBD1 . CASSQGQGGMNTEAFF TGCGCCAGCAGCCAAGGACAGGGGGGTATGAACACTGAAGCTTTCTTT
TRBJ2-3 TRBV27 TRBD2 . CASSLGLAGGPDTQYF TGTGCCAGCAGTTTAGGACTAGCGGGAGGGCCAGATACGCAGTATTTT
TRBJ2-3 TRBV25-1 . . CASSEFGRGGTDTQYF TGTGCCAGCAGTGAATTTGGCAGGGGAGGCACAGATACGCAGTATTTT
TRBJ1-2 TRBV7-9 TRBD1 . CASSLIVKDRGGYTF TGTGCCAGCAGCTTGATCGTGAAGGACAGGGGTGGCTACACCTTC